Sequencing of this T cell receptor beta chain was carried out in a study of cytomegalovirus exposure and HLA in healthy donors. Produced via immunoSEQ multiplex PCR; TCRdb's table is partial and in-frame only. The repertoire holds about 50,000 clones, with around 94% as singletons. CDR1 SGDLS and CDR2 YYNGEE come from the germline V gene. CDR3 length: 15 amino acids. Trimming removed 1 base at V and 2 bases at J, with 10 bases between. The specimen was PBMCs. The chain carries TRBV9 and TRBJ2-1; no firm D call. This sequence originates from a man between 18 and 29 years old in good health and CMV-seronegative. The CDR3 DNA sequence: TGTGCCAGCAGCGTACTCTCAGGAACCTACAATGAGCAGTTCTTC. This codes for CASSVLSGTYNEQFF. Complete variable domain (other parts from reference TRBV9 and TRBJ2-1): DSGVTQTPKHLITATGQRVTLRCSPRSGDLSVYWYQQSLDQGLQFLIQYYNGEERAKGNILERFSAQQFPDLHSELNLSSLELGDSALYFCASSVLSGTYNEQFFGPGTRLTVL.